The clone carrying this TCR beta chain appeared many times. No antigen is known for it. The time point here: patch test 3, about 24 weeks after DPC sensitization. Sample treatment: therapeutic diphenylcyclopropenone sensitization with weekly scalp DPC. These data belong to a study of human T cells and chemical hapten exposure. Study background: TCR yields per sample varied mostly from small pooled library volume differences. General study findings and limits: No alteration of TCRs above 1 in 1000 frequency was seen with DPC sensitization.

One entry per CDR3 protein results from TCRdb running MiXCR on the RACE reads. Of some 90,000 distinct CDR3 sequences listed, approximately 10% are singletons. This clonotype was obtained from a woman in her twenties or thirties with alopecia areata. Some clones in this sample may be carry-over from other donors' samples. The material was whole blood, obtained in connection with sensitization to the hapten diphenylcyclopropenone (DPC).

CDR3 region: CASSPVGGSNSPLHF. CDR3 nucleotide sequence: TGTGCCAGCAGCCCGGTAGGCGGTTCTAATTCACCCCTCCACTTT. This rearrangement joins TRBV11-2 to TRBJ1-6; D is unresolved. From germline, CDR1 is SGHAT and CDR2 FQNNGV. This CDR3 has 15 amino acids. V lost 5 bases and J lost 6, with 14 bases in between.